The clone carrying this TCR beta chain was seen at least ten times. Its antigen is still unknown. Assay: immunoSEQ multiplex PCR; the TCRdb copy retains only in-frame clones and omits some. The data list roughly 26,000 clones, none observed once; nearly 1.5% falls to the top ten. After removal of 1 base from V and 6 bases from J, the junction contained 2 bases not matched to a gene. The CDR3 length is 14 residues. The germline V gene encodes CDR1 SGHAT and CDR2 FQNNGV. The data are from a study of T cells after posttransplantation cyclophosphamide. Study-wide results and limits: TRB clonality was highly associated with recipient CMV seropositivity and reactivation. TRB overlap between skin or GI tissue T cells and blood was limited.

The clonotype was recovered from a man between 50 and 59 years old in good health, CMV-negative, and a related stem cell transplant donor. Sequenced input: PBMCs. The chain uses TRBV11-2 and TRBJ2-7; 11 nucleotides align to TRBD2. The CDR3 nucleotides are TGTGCCAGCAGCTTAGGACTAGCGGGAAGCGAGCAGTACTTC. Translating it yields CASSLGLAGSEQYF.